Given below is one T cell receptor (beta chain) in context. Its antigen remains unidentified. The sample originates from a study of T cell responses to AZD1222 COVID-19 vaccine. CDR3 length: 13 residues. Germline V gene data show CDR1 as KGHSH and CDR2 as LQKENI. Deletions cut 6 bases from V and 6 bases from J, with 14 bases between. Libraries were prepared by immunoSEQ multiplex PCR; TCRdb keeps only in-frame clonotypes and omits some of them. The repertoire has around 130,000 clones, roughly 87% of them found once; the top ten carry over 8%. Study findings and constraints: After the peak T cell response, and only then, were repertoires sampled. At baseline, seropositivity was found in only six or seven AZD1222 recipients. Donor demographics were predominantly white British with a female majority; clonal diversity may be underestimated. Spike-specific TCR breadth and depth both grew after two AZD1222 doses.

The sequence derives from an adult who received the AZD1222 COVID-19 vaccine. The source was peripheral blood, collected 28 days after the second AZD1222 dose. The rearrangement links TRBV18 to TRBJ1-1, with a weak D call TRBD1 (5 bases). The chain's CDR3 is CASSLRGVAEAFF. The CDR3 DNA sequence: TGTGCCAGCTCCCTCCGAGGGGTGGCTGAAGCTTTCTTT.